The next 5 T cell receptor beta chains were all read from a single sample in a study of beta chain features in type 1 diabetes. What was sequenced were expressed TCRB transcripts, since all of the isolated RNA had been reverse transcribed. TCRdb's table, derived via immunoSEQ multiplex PCR, lists solely in-frame clones and lacks some. The top ten hold around 0.02% of the sample, which has about 360,000 clones, roughly 13% seen once. Sequencing was done on a sample of naive CD4+ T cells from blood. These receptors all stem from a man aged 18 to 30 in good health.

This clone was observed many times. The chain has TRBV29-1 and TRBJ1-5; perhaps TRBD1 as D (6 bases). Germline V CDR1 and CDR2: SQVTM, ANQGSEA. Trimming pared 6 bases from V and 3 bases from J, leaving 12 bases between. The CDR3 consists of 13 residues. CDR3: CSVETGYNQPQHF. The CDR3 nucleotides are TGCAGCGTCGAGACAGGCTACAATCAGCCCCAGCATTTT.

This clone appeared many times. V is TRBV30 and J is TRBJ2-1, with 8 bases identical to TRBD2. J gave up 7 bases and V 0 bases, and 5 bases lay outside the gene matches. CDR1 GTSNPN and CDR2 SVGIG come from the germline V gene (reference sequence). CDR3 length equals 14 residues. In nucleotides, the CDR3 is TGTGCCTGGAGTGTAGGCGGGAGGAGGAATGAGCAGTTCTTC. Encoded protein: CAWSVGGRRNEQFF.

The gene calls are TRBV4-2 and TRBJ1-6, with TRBD1 identical over 7 bases. V was clipped by 6 bases and J by 3 bases; unmatched bases: 5. CDR1 is LGHNA and CDR2 is YNFKEQ in the germline V gene. This CDR3 has 15 amino acids. This CDR3 reads CASRLDRDYNSPLHF. The CDR3 DNA follows: TGTGCCAGCAGGCTAGACAGGGACTATAATTCACCCCTCCACTTT.

Details on this clone: In the same sample, other DNA sequences code for this CDR3. The J gene is TRBJ1-5, the V gene TRBV30, with D hard to call. The CDR3 is made up of 12 amino acids. Germline V CDR1 and CDR2: GTSNPN, SVGIG (reference sequence). V lost 2 bases, J lost 5 bases, and 7 bases lay in between. The chain's CDR3 is CAWSWGDQPQHF. CDR3 DNA: TGTGCCTGGAGTTGGGGAGATCAGCCCCAGCATTTT. Based on the CDR3 plus reference TRBV30 and TRBJ1-5, the full variable domain is SQTIHQWPATLVQPVGSPLSLECTVEGTSNPNLYWYRQAAGRGLQLLFYSVGIGQISSEVPQNLSASRPQDRQFILSSKKLLLSDSGFYLCAWSWGDQPQHFGDGTRLSIL.

This clone was seen more than once but under ten times. V and J are TRBV29-1 and TRBJ1-2; 11 nucleotides line up with TRBD1. The CDR3 is 12 amino acids. J lost 7 bases, V lost 7 bases, and 5 bases had no gene match. Germline CDR1 and CDR2: SQVTM and ANQGSEA. The CDR3 loop is CSARDRGFGYTF. In DNA form, the CDR3 reads TGCAGCGCCCGGGACAGGGGGTTTGGCTACACCTTC. Full variable domain (remainder filled in from reference TRBV29-1 and TRBJ1-2): SAVISQKPSRDICQRGTSLTIQCQVDSQVTMMFWYRQQPGQSLTLIATANQGSEATYESGFVIDKFPISRPNLTFSTLTVSNMSPEDSSIYLCSARDRGFGYTFGSGTRLTVV.